The 27 T cell receptor beta chains reported below all come from one sample, sequenced in a study of blood T cell repertoires in COVID-19. Using immunoSEQ multiplex PCR, the repertoire was profiled, and TCRdb retains in-frame clones only, with some absent. The sample has over 140,000 clones; roughly four fifths are singletons. Material: peripheral blood. The source is a woman aged 55-75 years with acute or convalescent COVID-19.

This clone has more than one count but fewer than ten. V is TRBV19 and J is TRBJ1-3; 7 bases are a match to TRBD1. Looked up from germline, CDR1 is LNHDA and CDR2 is SQIVND (reference sequence). Trimming removed 5 bases from V and 0 bases from J; junction bases left unmatched: 19. The length of the CDR3 is 20 residues. In nucleotides, the CDR3 is TGTGCCAGTAGTTCTCCGGGACAGCTCTTCACCGCGAGCTCTGGAAACACCATATATTTT. As protein: CASSSPGQLFTASSGNTIYF.

The table lists this clone with a count of one. The chain is built from TRBV10-3 and TRBJ1-2, with D perhaps TRBD1 (6 bases). This CDR3 spans 13 amino acids. Trimming pared 3 bases from V and 4 bases from J, leaving 9 bases between. CDR1 and CDR2 from the germline V gene are ENHRY and SYGVKD. DNA for the CDR3: TGTGCCATCAGTGACCCAGGGGCCTATGGCTACACCTTC. Encoded protein: CAISDPGAYGYTF.

The V gene is TRBV6-5, the J gene TRBJ2-3, with a tentative D call TRBD1 (5 bases). CDR1 MNHEY and CDR2 SVGAGI come from the germline V gene. Deletions cut 0 bases from V and 1 base from J, with 11 bases between. The CDR3 consists of 16 residues. Here the CDR3 reads CASSYSRPRGTDTQYF. The CDR3 coding sequence is TGTGCCAGCAGTTACTCGCGCCCCAGGGGCACAGATACGCAGTATTTT.

This clone showed up just once. CDR3 sequence reads: CASSKQGNQPQHF. The CDR3, as DNA: TGTGCCAGCAGCAAACAGGGCAATCAGCCCCAGCATTTT. The chain joins TRBV21-1 to TRBJ1-5; the table assigns TRBD1, which was not confirmed against the DNA. TRBV21-1 corresponds to a pseudogene. CDR3 length: 13 residues.

The chain links TRBV16 to TRBJ2-4; 12 bases fit TRBD2. Germline CDR1 reads KGHSY; CDR2 reads FQNENV. The CDR3 runs to 16 residues. The V segment lost 0 bases and the J segment 6 bases; nucleotides outside the gene matches: 3. In DNA, the CDR3 is TGTGCCAGCAGCCAATCCTTGACTAGCGGGAGAAACATTCAGTACTTC. Amino acid sequence: CASSQSLTSGRNIQYF.

The CDR3 DNA is TGTGCCTCGGGGGGGGGAACGAGCACAGATACGCAGTATTTT. This codes for CASGGGTSTDTQYF. The chain links TRBV24-1 to TRBJ2-3; 8 bases fit TRBD2. From germline, CDR1 is KGHDR and CDR2 SFDVKD. This CDR3 comprises 14 residues. J lost 0 bases, V lost 12 bases, and 7 bases had no gene match.

This clone came up a few times. The rearrangement uses TRBV19 and TRBJ2-1, with TRBD2 identical over 10 bases. Trimming removed 7 bases from V and 0 bases from J; junction bases left unmatched: 12. CDR1 is LNHDA, CDR2 SQIVND, per germline (reference sequence). This CDR3 has 18 amino acids. The CDR3 region is CASKRASGSRSSYNEQFF. CDR3 DNA: TGTGCCAGTAAGAGGGCTAGCGGGAGTAGGAGCTCCTACAATGAGCAGTTCTTC.

The rearrangement joins TRBV7-2 to TRBJ2-5, with TRBD2 identical over 8 bases. The CDR3 totals 15 residues. J gave up 7 bases and V 5 bases, and 12 bases lay outside the gene matches. Per the germline V gene, CDR1 is SGHTA and CDR2 is FQGNSA. CDR3 nucleotide sequence: TGTGCCAGCAGCGTAACCGGGACTAGGGGGGGGACCCAGTACTTC. This codes for CASSVTGTRGGTQYF. Variable domain in full (rest from reference TRBV7-2 and TRBJ2-5): GAGVSQSPSNKVTEKGKDVELRCDPISGHTALYWYRQSLGQGLEFLIYFQGNSAPDKSGLPSDRFSAERTGGSVSTLTIQRTQQEDSAVYLCASSVTGTRGGTQYFGPGTRLLVL.

The sample holds many counts of this clone. The rearrangement uses TRBV5-1 and TRBJ2-1; D is undetermined. The CDR3 runs 15 residues. The germline V and J ends were trimmed by 2 bases and 6 bases, with 15 bases remaining between them. The germline CDR1 and CDR2 sequences are SGHRS and YFSETQ. CDR3: CASSLKELHVNEQFF. The DNA of the CDR3 is TGCGCCAGCAGCTTAAAGGAGCTACACGTCAATGAGCAGTTCTTC.

A note on this clone: One junction end disagrees with the germline gene, perhaps due to a read error. The chain has TRBV7-9 and TRBJ1-1, with unresolved D. Germline CDR1 reads SEHNR; CDR2 reads FQNEAQ (reference sequence). The CDR3 covers 12 residues. In DNA form, the CDR3 reads TGTGCCAGCAGCTTCCCCCCCCAGGTTGGTGTCTTT. Its protein is CASSFPPQVGVF. Together with reference TRBV7-9 and TRBJ1-1, the CDR3 gives the full variable domain: DTGVSQNPRHKITKRGQNVTFRCDPISEHNRLYWYRQTLGQGPEFLTYFQNEAQLEKSRLLSDRFSAERPKGSFSTLEIQRTEQGDSAMYLCASSFPPQVGVFGQGTRLTVV.

The J gene is TRBJ2-7, the V gene TRBV28; 11 bases are a match to TRBD2. Looked up from germline, CDR1 is MDHEN and CDR2 is SYDVKM. This CDR3 region has 14 residues. Trimming at V came to 7 bases and at J to 4 bases, leaving 6 bases not matched to a gene. Written as DNA, the CDR3 is TGTGCCAGCACTCCCGGACTAGCGGGTTACGAGCAGTACTTC. Its translation: CASTPGLAGYEQYF. Full variable domain (missing parts from reference TRBV28 and TRBJ2-7): DVKVTQSSRYLVKRTGEKVFLECVQDMDHENMFWYRQDPGLGLRLIYFSYDVKMKEKGDIPEGYSVSREKKERFSLILESASTNQTSMYLCASTPGLAGYEQYFGPGTRLTVT.

The gene calls are TRBV27 and TRBJ1-6; 8 bases map to TRBD1. This CDR3 region has 17 residues. Germline CDR1 MNHEY, CDR2 SMNVEV (reference sequence). J lost 1 base, V lost 5 bases, and 7 bases had no gene match. CDR3: CASSLSRGRSYNSPLHF. Here the CDR3 DNA reads TGTGCCAGCAGTCTCTCCAGGGGGCGGTCCTATAATTCACCCCTCCACTTT.

The V call is TRBV3-1 (or the pseudogene TRBV3-2), the J call TRBJ2-7, with TRBD2 matching over 14 bases. Trimming cost V 3 bases and J 5 bases; bases outside gene matches: 0. This CDR3 spans 14 amino acids. Germline V lookup: CDR1 LGHDT, CDR2 YNNKEL (reference sequence). In DNA, the CDR3 is TGTGCCAGCAGCCAGGGACTAGCGGGAGACGAGCAGTACTTC. It yields the protein CASSQGLAGDEQYF.

The chain couples TRBV13 to TRBJ2-1; 8 nucleotides agree with TRBD2. The CDR3 has 20 residues. V lost 4 bases to trimming and J lost 5 bases; unmatched junction nucleotides: 22. Germline CDR1 reads PRHDT; CDR2 reads FYEKMQ (reference sequence). The CDR3 sequence: CASSSDYWQRIVLADNEQFF. The CDR3 coding sequence is TGTGCCAGCAGCTCGGATTATTGGCAGCGTATAGTACTAGCGGACAATGAGCAGTTCTTC.

This clone was found a few times. V gene TRBV6-5 combines with J gene TRBJ1-2; D is undetermined. V was pared by 0 bases and J by 8 bases, with 16 bases between. This CDR3 has 15 amino acids. CDR1 MNHEY and CDR2 SVGAGI come from the germline V gene. DNA of the CDR3: TGTGCCAGCAGTTACTCCAGAACGGGGAGTGTGGGCTACACCTTC. Residues: CASSYSRTGSVGYTF.

The gene calls are TRBV18 and TRBJ1-5, with D possibly being TRBD1 (5 bases). V was pared by 0 bases and J by 4 bases, with 7 bases between. Germline-derived CDR1 and CDR2 are KGHSH and LQKENI. CDR3 length: 14 residues. CDR3 region: CASSPPTENQPQHF. The CDR3 nucleotides read TGTGCCAGCTCACCACCGACAGAAAATCAGCCCCAGCATTTT.

This chain links TRBV19 with TRBJ2-1; 8 bases align to TRBD2. Looked up from germline, CDR1 is LNHDA and CDR2 is SQIVND (reference sequence). Trimming took 3 bases from V and 7 from J; bases not matched to a gene: 5. This CDR3 region has 14 residues. CDR3 sequence reads: CASSMREAVNEQFF. Here the CDR3 DNA reads TGTGCCAGTAGTATGCGGGAGGCGGTTAATGAGCAGTTCTTC.

The chain combines TRBV3-1 (or the pseudogene TRBV3-2) with TRBJ2-1; the match to TRBD2 covers 12 bases. Germline V gene data show CDR1 as LGHDT and CDR2 as YNNKEL (reference sequence). The length of the CDR3 is 13 residues. Trimming took 11 bases from V and 6 from J; bases not matched to a gene: 5. CDR3 coding DNA: TGTGCCGGATCTAGCGGGAGGGGCAATGAGCAGTTCTTC. Encoded protein: CAGSSGRGNEQFF.

This clone was recorded only once. V is TRBV10-2 and J is TRBJ2-4; no clear D gene. The length of the CDR3 is 11 residues. Trimming pared 3 bases from V and 9 bases from J, leaving 6 bases between. CDR1 WSHSY and CDR2 SAAADI come from the germline V gene. The CDR3 region is CASSDSGIQYF. In DNA form, the CDR3 reads TGCGCCAGCAGTGACTCGGGCATTCAGTACTTC.

V and J are TRBV19 and TRBJ1-1, with 10 bases identical to TRBD1. V shed 10 bases, J shed 1 base, and the junction held 3 bases outside the gene matches. CDR1 LNHDA and CDR2 SQIVND come from the germline V gene (reference sequence). This CDR3 has 13 amino acids. CDR3 loop: CATDRGPNTEAFF. Here the CDR3 DNA reads TGTGCCACAGACAGGGGGCCGAACACTGAAGCTTTCTTT.

A word on this clone: One end of the junction does not line up with germline, which may come from a read error. The chain employs TRBV28 and TRBJ2-7; 10 bases match TRBD2. Germline V gene data show CDR1 as MDHEN and CDR2 as SYDVKM. CDR3 length: 14 amino acids. The CDR3 loop reads CASSLLAGVPPPLF. The CDR3 coding sequence is TGTGCCAGCAGTTTACTAGCGGGAGTTCCCCCACCCCTCTTC.

This rearrangement joins TRBV24-1 to TRBJ2-1; D is perhaps TRBD2 (5 bases). The CDR3 contains 16 residues. In germline, CDR1 is KGHDR, CDR2 SFDVKD. Trimming removed 6 bases from V and 0 bases from J, with 14 bases in between. The DNA for the CDR3 is TGTGCCACCAGTCCCGGTGGCAGCGGCTCCTACAATGAGCAGTTCTTC. It yields the protein CATSPGGSGSYNEQFF.

The chain is built from TRBV6-6 and TRBJ2-1; 10 positions match TRBD2. This CDR3 spans 16 amino acids. Germline V gene lookup returns CDR1 MNHNY and CDR2 SVGAGI (reference sequence). Unmatched junction bases numbered 9, after V lost 2 bases and J lost 8 bases. The CDR3 loop reads CASSYRALAGVHEQFF. The DNA of the CDR3 is TGTGCCAGCAGTTACCGAGCCCTAGCGGGAGTGCATGAGCAGTTCTTC.

This clone was seen once. V is TRBV5-1 and J is TRBJ1-1; tentatively, D is TRBD1 (5 bases). Germline-derived CDR1 and CDR2 are SGHRS and YFSETQ. CDR3 size: 11 residues. Trimming stripped 9 bases from V and 5 bases from J, with 11 bases between. The CDR3 nucleotides are TGCGCCACCAGGGTCGGGACTGAAGCTTTCTTT. Translated, it gives CATRVGTEAFF.

This clone appeared once. The gene calls are TRBV6-5 and TRBJ1-4; no firm D call. Trimming stripped 6 bases from V and 4 bases from J, with 12 bases between. Germline V CDR1 and CDR2: MNHEY, SVGAGI. The CDR3 loop spans 14 amino acids. CDR3 sequence: CASRATRLNEKLFF. The CDR3 coding sequence is TGTGCCAGCAGGGCCACCCGCCTTAATGAAAAACTGTTTTTT.

The rearrangement joins TRBV7-6 to TRBJ2-1; D ambiguous. Germline loops: CDR1 SGHVS, CDR2 FNYEAQ. V lost 1 base and J 12 bases, leaving 7 bases between the germline ends. CDR3 size: 11 residues. In DNA, the CDR3 is TGTGCCAGCAGCTTAGGCTACCGGCAGTTCTTC. Translation gives CASSLGYRQFF.

This chain connects TRBV27 to TRBJ2-2; 11 bases are a match to TRBD2. Germline CDR1 reads MNHEY; CDR2 reads SMNVEV (reference sequence). V lost 3 bases and J lost 5; bases outside the gene matches: 14. The CDR3 consists of 19 residues. CDR3 in DNA: TGTGCCAGCAGTTTTAGGGCGGTAGCGGGAGGGCCGAGAACCGGGGAGCTGTTTTTT. Amino acids: CASSFRAVAGGPRTGELFF.